This TCR beta chain is drawn from a study of T cell repertoires in aging, cancer and after chemotherapy (dated by TCRdb to between 2018 and 2021). Study-wide context: Donors spanned six age groups from 30 or younger to 70 or older, with at least three individuals per group. Peripheral blood TCR beta repertoires from healthy donors and cancer patients were profiled to examine immunoaging and T cell reconstitution after chemotherapy. Alongside 95 to 100 healthy donors serving as a reference group, the cohort included some 220 cancer patients, of whom some 91 had hematological cancers and fewer than 140 had solid cancers. TCR repertoires from healthy donor controls were recorded over periods of several months to years and showed clear clonal overlap between repeated samplings. In total, the full dataset held millions of TCR reads.

This clonotype was seen a handful of times. Its antigen is currently not known. Base qualities are missing; no much larger clone stands one base away. From the germline V gene, CDR1 is SGHTA and CDR2 is FQGTGA. The CDR3 goes from the cysteine to the phenylalanine over 13 residues. This entry keeps only the CDR3 DNA: 39 bases, framed from base 1. The trim is 2 bases for V and 7 bases for J, with a gap of 9 bases between the germline ends. The full study reports these points: Untreated patients with hematological or solid cancers showed significantly lower blood TCR diversity and higher clonality than age-matched healthy donors. In both cancer cohorts, median generation probability rose over the chemotherapy interval, which suggests that the repertoire was reconstituted through rebound thymic output. In healthy donors, the decline in TCR diversity with age was mainly due to loss of richness, whereas in cancer patients loss of evenness also played a role. It was noted by the authors that conclusions about immunological memory after chemotherapy cannot be drawn from the repertoire data.

Rearranged TRB sequences spanning V, D and J segments were amplified in a multiplex touch-down PCR with a mixed TRB-A/B primer pool. Two consecutive PCR reactions with Phusion HS II polymerase added Illumina adapters and sample indices to the amplicons. After gel purification with the NucleoSpin Gel and PCR Clean-up kit, the amplicons were checked using Qubit and an Agilent 2100 Bioanalyzer. Sequencing of the libraries was done on an Illumina MiSeq with paired-end, single-indexed 600-cycle runs. In the authors' own workflow: MiXCR versions 2.12 and 3.0.5 were used to process the TRB sequences. Each unique CDR3 nucleotide sequence was counted as one clone, and only productive sequences with at least two reads were retained. Repertoire metrics included Shannon diversity, evenness, clonality (one minus evenness), and alpha-parameterized diversity profiles from alpha 0 to 5. The IGoR algorithm was used to calculate generation probabilities for clones in the paired samples taken before and after chemotherapy. TCRdb cleaned the public reads at Q25 with fastp, built clones with MiXCR and kept in-frame beta chains. Rows are combined by CDR3 protein, so each entry shows the most common genes and DNA. The V and J calls here are based on TCRdb, not the publication. Here the sample has about 11,000 distinct CDR3 sequences; 25% to 30% occur a single time. 1.9% of the sample belongs to the ten largest clones.

TCR beta rearrangements were amplified from genomic DNA extracted from peripheral blood rather than from sorted cells or RNA. The V and J genes are TRBV7-3 and TRBJ2-1; there is no confident call for the D gene. Sequences were obtained from blood. This clonotype was obtained from a human donor in good health. The nucleotide sequence reads TGTGCCAGCAGCTTAGGTTGGGCGAATGAGCAGTTCTTC. Its translation reads: CASSLGWANEQFF.